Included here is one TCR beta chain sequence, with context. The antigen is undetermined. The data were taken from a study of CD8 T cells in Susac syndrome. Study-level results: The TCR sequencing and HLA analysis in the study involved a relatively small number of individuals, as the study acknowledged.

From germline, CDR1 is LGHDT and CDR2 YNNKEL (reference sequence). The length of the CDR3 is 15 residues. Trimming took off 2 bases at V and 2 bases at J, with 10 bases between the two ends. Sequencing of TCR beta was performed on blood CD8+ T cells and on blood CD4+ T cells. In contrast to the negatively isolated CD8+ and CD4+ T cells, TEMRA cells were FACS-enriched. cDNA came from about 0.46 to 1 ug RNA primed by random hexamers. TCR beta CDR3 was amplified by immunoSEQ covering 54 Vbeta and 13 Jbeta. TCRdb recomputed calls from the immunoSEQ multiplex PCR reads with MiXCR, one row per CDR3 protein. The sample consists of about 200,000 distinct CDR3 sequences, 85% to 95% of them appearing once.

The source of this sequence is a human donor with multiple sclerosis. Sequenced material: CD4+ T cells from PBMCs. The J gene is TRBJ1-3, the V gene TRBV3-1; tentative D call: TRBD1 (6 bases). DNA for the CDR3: TGTGCCAGCAGCCAAAGACAGGAGGCTGGAAACACCATATATTTT. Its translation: CASSQRQEAGNTIYF.